This T cell receptor (beta chain) was sequenced in a study of blood T cell repertoires in COVID-19 (dated by TCRdb to 2019 to 2021). With regard to the full study: Samples from collaborators originated in the United States, Italy and Spain and spanned both the acute and convalescent phases of COVID-19. The prospective study material was composed of cDNA or gDNA derived from T cells, B-cell-depleted T cells, or PBMCs. The dataset comprised deeply sampled blood TCRbeta repertoires from subjects exposed to, actively infected with, or recovered from COVID-19. The repertoires were released in a freely available public database meant as a resource for research on the immune response to SARS-CoV-2. The samples were drawn from two sources: the first 160 participants of the ongoing ImmuneRACE study, and 1,200 or so subjects contributed by 6 global collaborators. Nearly every sample came with metadata listing a de-identified subject ID, COVID-19 status, age in years and sex. HLA class I and class II types, where available, came from metadata supplied by the sample provider rather than from assay-based typing. Overall study outcomes, separate from this receptor: Clinical and demographic metadata were provided uncurated, with the amount varying by source and participant.

Each collaborating institution followed its own protocols to collect whole blood in K2EDTA tubes. For TCRbeta analysis, collaborators shipped samples as frozen whole blood, isolated PBMCs, or DNA extracted from either of those sample types. About this clone: Its cognate antigen has yet to be identified. One base away there is no much larger clone; base qualities are not given.

TCRbeta CDR3 regions were amplified from genomic DNA using the immunoSEQ Assay, a bias-controlled multiplex PCR. Per the original workflow: Within the assay, amplification of reference gene primers was used to estimate how many nucleated cells each sample contained. To quantify the absolute abundance of each unique TCRbeta CDR3 rearrangement, sequence reads were collapsed and filtered. Productive Simpson clonality was computed per sample as the square root of Simpson's diversity index over productive rearrangements. TCRdb holds this immuneACCESS table with in-frame rearrangements only. Some clones are missing; in checked studies, unresolved V genes explain under half, and the rest has no known cause. For V, J and clone size, that table is used; D and trimming come from the DNA. Within this sample are 75,000 to 100,000 clones, with under 85% of them counted one time only. The top ten constitute roughly 28% of the sample.

From the cysteine through the phenylalanine, the CDR3 covers 15 amino acids. The CDR3 DNA has 45 bases and is translated from base 1. V is trimmed back by 6 bases and J by 5 bases, and the junction contains 9 bases that no gene match accounts for. CDR1 and CDR2 (SGHTA, FQGTGA) derive from the germline V gene. Specimen: peripheral blood. The receptor chain draws on TRBV7-3 and TRBJ2-2, with 7 bases matching TRBD2. This receptor was identified in a woman aged 80 or older with acute or convalescent COVID-19. The CDR3 amino acid sequence is: CASRSPGLSTGELFF. The bases read TGTGCCAGCAGATCACCGGGACTATCGACCGGGGAGCTGTTTTTT.